Listed below are T cell receptor beta chains from one sample, sequenced in a study of patients and donors after allogeneic stem cell transplantation. TCRdb reprocessed the RT-PCR reads with MiXCR, giving one entry per CDR3 protein. The sample has hundreds of thousands of distinct CDR3 sequences; 16% are singletons. Sequenced: blood, either unsorted or a sorted T cell fraction (not recorded which). All receptors come from a human donor who was either an allogeneic HSCT recipient or a stem cell or donor lymphocyte infusion donor (not recorded which). It is not recorded whose cells these are; they may come from a transplant donor. Both conserved end residues are part of each CDR3.

V gene,CDR3 length,CDR3 protein
TRBV19,15,CASSAGQGVNQPQHF
TRBV15,16,CATSRPRGAQQETQYF
TRBV4-2,19,CASSQTTGTSGFGANVLTF
TRBV7-6,14,CASSFSPGTDTQYF
TRBV12-3/TRBV12-4,15,CASSSPARRHTEAFF
TRBV20-1,15,CSAKDRGHRANVLTF
TRBV4-3,15,CASSQDRFSLETQYF
TRBV10-3,12,CAISGASNEQFF
TRBV5-1,17,CASSLEAGTITNYEQYF
TRBV3-1,15,CASSQVSSFYNEQFF
TRBV24-1,17,CATSDRNRGLNTGELFF
TRBV20-1,15,CSARDRDSRTGELFF
TRBV3-1,16,CASSQQLAGNQETQYF
TRBV12-3/TRBV12-4,16,CASSLLDRALNEKLFF
TRBV3-1,16,CASSHWKGKSNYGYTF
TRBV6-1,12,CASSEGGETQYF
TRBV6-1,16,CASSAREGKRYNEQFF
TRBV12-3/TRBV12-4,16,CASTEGAAQAKNIQYF
TRBV9,17,CASSGTPRGVGYNEQFF
TRBV12-3/TRBV12-4,14,CASSLRLSGNTIYF
TRBV6-5,19,CASSYQNRAAILSYNEQFF
TRBV20-1,14,CSARAGKPGEKLFF
TRBV2,14,CASNGLAGGHEQYF
TRBV29-1,15,CSVEFVDTPNTEAFF
TRBV28,16,CASSFLGGGSGNTIYF
TRBV9,16,CASSVVGDASTDTQYF
TRBV5-6,14,CASRTSGRSNTQYF
TRBV5-1,14,CASSLGETVYEQYF
TRBV10-3,11,CAISNNSPLHF
TRBV20-1,14,CSARDPTGPYGYTF
TRBV5-1,19,CASSLRSGGAKVVFYEQYF
TRBV9,17,CASSPRLAGVPDNEQFF
TRBV10-3,14,CAISSGQGGYEQYF
TRBV14,17,CASSRLGQDRSYNEQFF
TRBV24-1,14,CATSRQGPYNEQFF
TRBV20-1,15,CSARDIPSGTNEQFF
TRBV25-1,16,CASSEGGTSSRRELFF
TRBV10-3,16,CAISELGQPSSYEQYF
TRBV19,15,CASSIRRTWNTEAFF
TRBV5-1,15,CASSFSWQPHTEAFF
TRBV9,15,CASSVSSTTWDEQYF
TRBV19,15,CASSTRGGGIDTQYF
TRBV15,16,CATSGMGEKGGYEQYF
TRBV7-8,14,CASSLTGESDTQYF
TRBV10-3,14,CATRGPTGNYEQYF
TRBV20-1,15,CSARGRLAGNGTQYF
TRBV27,13,CASSSRGPYEQYF
TRBV7-9,13,CASSFSTTYEQYF
TRBV2,16,CASSDELAGRYNEQFF
TRBV12-3/TRBV12-4,12,CASSTGGELQYF